The sample holds a few counts of the clone carrying this T cell receptor (beta chain). One end of the junction is discordant with germline, which a read error may explain. The entry originates in a study of blood T cells in healthy people across ages. For the study at large: The template switching approach captured approximately one barcoded beta molecule for every two T cells.

A J-beta primer mix and a sample-barcoded 5' primer were used in a second PCR of roughly 7 to 12 cycles. TCRdb fed the 5' RACE reads into MiXCR, producing one record per CDR3 protein. The sample carries hundreds of thousands of distinct CDR3 sequences, approximately 25% recorded once. Germline V gene data show CDR1 as SNHLY and CDR2 as FYNNEI. The CDR3 consists of 18 residues. These data also formed part of another study, on T cells of mothers and their children. That source reports: Material was donated by three healthy Caucasian mothers and their six children. Every mother supplied over 8 million TCR beta CDR3 reads and every child approximately 2.8 million. The study found thymic selection shapes TCR recombination output similarly in related and unrelated pairs.

The rearrangement links TRBV2 to TRBJ2-1, with a possible D match to TRBD2 (6 bases). This clonotype was obtained from a boy aged 5-17 years in good health. The sequenced sample was blood. The CDR3 bases are TGCGCCAGCAGTGAAAGGGTCCAGCCTAGCGCTTACTACAATGAGCAGTTCTTC. Protein product: CASSERVQPSAYYNEQFF.